This T cell receptor (beta chain) is from a study of regulatory T cells in long-lasting Graves disease. Study background: In persistent Graves' disease, antithyroid drugs had been taken for over 5 years and TSH receptor antibodies stayed positive.

The sample holds one count of this clonotype. Its matching antigen is unknown. Combining iRepertoire HTBI primers with Arm-PCR of CDR3 regions, the authors built TCR beta libraries. TCRdb recomputed calls from the multiplex PCR reads with MiXCR, one row per CDR3 protein. The sample lists about 460,000 distinct CDR3 sequences, 20% to 25% occurring once. Time point of the sample: persistent/refractory GD, antithyroid drugs over 5 years with positive TRAb. The TCR library was prepared using RNA isolated from PBMCs. Study-level points and caveats: Patients with persistent Graves' had lower TCR diversity than newly diagnosed patients.

Germline V gene lookup returns CDR1 GTSNPN and CDR2 SVGIG (reference sequence). V was trimmed by 5 bases and J by 8 bases, leaving 16 bases between them. The CDR3 runs to 13 residues. This rearrangement joins TRBV30 to TRBJ2-1; D is perhaps TRBD2 (6 bases). Sample: peripheral blood mononuclear cells (PBMCs), taken when the disease was refractory, from a patient treated with antithyroid drugs. The sequence was obtained from a female donor with Graves disease. Here the CDR3 reads CAWGGLGNDEQFF. The CDR3 nucleotides are TGTGCCTGGGGGGGACTCGGAAACGATGAGCAGTTCTTC.